This T cell receptor (beta chain) was sequenced in a study of T cell repertoires in cytomegalovirus infection. As for the study in general: Public TCR beta signatures marked donors with CMV infection and the matching HLA.

As regards this clonotype: Its antigen is not identified.

One entry per CDR3 protein, called by TCRdb with MiXCR from the reads. The sample shows approximately 65,000 distinct CDR3 sequences, around 20% of them seen only once. The V and J ends lost 5 bases and 3 bases respectively, with 13 bases between them. The CDR3 length is 14 residues. This sample comprised CD8+ T cells from cultured PBMCs, obtained from culture after CMV antigen stimulation. This receptor was identified in a human donor in good health (CMV status not recorded). Some clones in this sample may be carry-over from other donors' samples. The J gene is TRBJ1-2, the V gene TRBV12-3 or TRBV12-4; D possibly corresponds to TRBD1 (5 bases). The CDR3 DNA follows: TGTGCCAGCAGTCCCACCGGGGCGGACTATGGCTACACCTTC. It encodes CASSPTGADYGYTF.